The 23 T cell receptor beta chains reported below all come from one sample, sequenced in a study of blood T cells in healthy people across ages. The second PCR ran about 6 to 11 cycles with a sample-barcoded 5' primer and J-beta primers. TCRdb re-called the 5' RACE reads through MiXCR, storing one row per CDR3 protein. The data contain over 1,300,000 distinct CDR3 sequences, around 59% of them seen just once; the ten biggest clones take up roughly 6.3%. The sequenced sample consisted of blood. These TCRs come from a man younger than 30 in good health.

Points on this clonotype: One end of the junction does not line up with germline, which may come from a read error. The rearrangement uses TRBV20-1 and TRBJ2-1, with 7 positions matching TRBD2. Per the germline V gene, CDR1 is DFQATT and CDR2 is SNEGSKA (reference sequence). This CDR3 spans 12 amino acids. DNA of the CDR3: TGCAGCGCTAGGGGAGGGGTAGATGAGCAGTTCTTC. This codes for CSARGGVDEQFF.

This chain connects TRBV4-1 to TRBJ1-5, with D possibly being TRBD1 (6 bases). The CDR3 is 18 residues long. CDR1 and CDR2 (germline): MGHRA, YSYEKL. Deletions cut 1 base from V and 0 bases from J, with 16 bases between. Written as DNA, the CDR3 is TGCGCCAGCAGCCAAGCACCCCGAGGGGGATATAGCAATCAGCCCCAGCATTTT. Amino acids: CASSQAPRGGYSNQPQHF.

The V and J genes are TRBV18 and TRBJ1-4; no firm D call. Trimming left V 0 bases short and J 8 bases short, with 13 bases between. CDR1 and CDR2 from the germline V gene are KGHSH and LQKENI. This CDR3 is built from 15 residues. CDR3 region: CASSPPGKRGEKLFF. Here the CDR3 DNA reads TGTGCCAGCTCACCACCGGGCAAGCGGGGAGAAAAACTGTTTTTT. The full variable domain, with the rest looked up from reference TRBV18 and TRBJ1-4, is NAGVMQNPRHLVRRRGQEARLRCSPMKGHSHVYWYRQLPEEGLKFMVYLQKENIIDESGMPKERFSAEFPKEGPSILRIQQVVRGDSAAYFCASSPPGKRGEKLFFGSGTQLSVL.

This clonotype was detected only a few times. The chain has TRBV29-1 and TRBJ2-1; D tentatively reads TRBD1 or TRBD2 (5 bases each). Looked up from germline, CDR1 is SQVTM and CDR2 is ANQGSEA. There are 14 residues in the CDR3. The ends were cut back, 7 bases at V and 4 bases at J, with 17 bases in the middle. This CDR3 is CSARPGRDYNEQFF. The CDR3 bases are TGCAGCGCCCGCCCGGGACGGGATTACAATGAGCAGTTCTTC.

With respect to this clonotype: One base away lies a much larger clone, so this may be a sequencing read error. This chain connects TRBV7-2 to TRBJ2-7; D is unclear. The CDR3 has 12 residues. Germline CDR1 is SGHTA and CDR2 is FQGNSA. The CDR3 sequence: CASSSTEYGQYF. CDR3 DNA: TGTGCCAGCAGCTCAACGGAGTACGGGCAGTACTTC.

Only a few counts were recorded for this clonotype. V gene TRBV28 combines with J gene TRBJ2-1, with D possibly being TRBD1 (6 bases). Trimming took 7 bases from V and 5 from J, leaving 12 bases between them. Germline CDR1 MDHEN, CDR2 SYDVKM. The CDR3 runs to 13 residues. The CDR3 loop reads CASKVQGNNEQFF. For the CDR3, the DNA is TGTGCCAGCAAAGTACAGGGCAACAATGAGCAGTTCTTC.

This clonotype came up a few times. V usage is TRBV5-1 and J usage is TRBJ2-5, with D tentatively TRBD1 (6 bases). Germline V gives CDR1 SGHRS, CDR2 YFSETQ. The germline V and J ends were trimmed by 4 bases and 5 bases, with 15 bases remaining between them. The CDR3 contains 14 residues. The chain's CDR3 is CASSKNRDTETQYF. The DNA for the CDR3 is TGCGCCAGCAGCAAGAACAGGGACACGGAGACCCAGTACTTC.

The table lists this clonotype with a few counts. The chain couples TRBV7-9 to TRBJ2-5; TRBD1 matches 7 bases. Germline CDR1 reads SEHNR; CDR2 reads FQNEAQ (reference sequence). CDR3 length equals 13 residues. The trim removed 8 bases at V and 4 bases at J, leaving 7 bases unmatched. The CDR3 loop reads CASSRGGRETQYF. DNA of the CDR3: TGTGCCAGCTCTCGAGGGGGCAGAGAGACCCAGTACTTC. The full variable domain, its missing parts supplied by reference TRBV7-9 and TRBJ2-5, is DTGVSQNPRHKITKRGQNVTFRCDPISEHNRLYWYRQTLGQGPEFLTYFQNEAQLEKSRLLSDRFSAERPKGSFSTLEIQRTEQGDSAMYLCASSRGGRETQYFGPGTRLLVL.

In this sample, this clonotype turned up a few times. The chain joins TRBV7-9 to TRBJ2-3; D is perhaps TRBD1 or TRBD2 (5 bases each). The CDR3 has 16 amino acids. CDR1 SEHNR and CDR2 FQNEAQ come from the germline V gene (reference sequence). V was shortened by 4 bases and J by 2 bases, with 16 bases between the two germline ends. CDR3 in DNA: TGTGCCAGCAGCTCCCAAGGGACGCCGGACACAGATACGCAGTATTTT. Its translation is CASSSQGTPDTDTQYF.

This clonotype was found a few times. The chain links TRBV10-3 to TRBJ2-1; 9 bases line up with TRBD1. V trimming: 6 bases; J trimming: 6 bases; junction bases outside the gene matches: 6. The CDR3 runs to 14 residues. Germline V gene data show CDR1 as ENHRY and CDR2 as SYGVKD. The CDR3 region has the DNA TGTGCCATCAGGGGGGGACAGGGCGGCAATGAGCAGTTCTTC. Translated: CAIRGGQGGNEQFF.

This clonotype has only a few counts. The V and J genes are TRBV18 and TRBJ1-2, with D uncertain. V lost 3 bases to trimming and J lost 3 bases, with 8 bases between them. CDR1 and CDR2 (germline): KGHSH, LQKENI. This CDR3 is 13 amino acids long. CDR3 bases: TGTGCCAGCTCACCCGAAGTGGACTATGGCTACACCTTC. This encodes CASSPEVDYGYTF. Filled out from reference TRBV18 and TRBJ1-2, the complete variable domain reads NAGVMQNPRHLVRRRGQEARLRCSPMKGHSHVYWYRQLPEEGLKFMVYLQKENIIDESGMPKERFSAEFPKEGPSILRIQQVVRGDSAAYFCASSPEVDYGYTFGSGTRLTVV.

The rearrangement links TRBV20-1 to TRBJ2-3; 7 positions match TRBD2. The junction had 10 bases not matched to a gene; V was cut back by 0 bases and J by 4 bases. Germline V gives CDR1 DFQATT, CDR2 SNEGSKA (reference sequence). The CDR3 loop spans 16 amino acids. The CDR3 is CSARDPGGRGPDTQYF. The DNA of the CDR3 is TGCAGTGCTAGAGATCCCGGGGGGAGGGGCCCAGATACGCAGTATTTT.

J is TRBJ2-4 and V is TRBV3-1, with D perhaps matching TRBD2 (5 bases). The CDR3 has 15 residues. Between the trimmed V and J ends, which lost 4 bases and 1 base, there was a span of 11 bases. The germline gives CDR1 LGHDT, CDR2 YNNKEL (reference sequence). The CDR3 DNA reads TGTGCCAGCAGCCGGAGGTTTGGGGCCAAAAACATTCAGTACTTC. Residues: CASSRRFGAKNIQYF.

The table lists this clonotype with a count of one. The chain uses TRBV20-1 and TRBJ2-1; tentative D call: TRBD2 (6 bases). V dropped 6 bases and J dropped 7 bases, with 19 bases sitting between them. In germline, CDR1 is DFQATT, CDR2 SNEGSKA (reference sequence). This CDR3 contains 14 residues. The CDR3 protein is CSAWGVRFGNEQFF. CDR3 in DNA: TGCAGTGCCTGGGGGGTTAGGTTTGGTAATGAGCAGTTCTTC.

CDR3 residues: CSAMRGGVDRIVDEQYF. In DNA, the CDR3 is TGCAGTGCTATGCGGGGGGGGGTCGACAGGATCGTCGACGAGCAGTACTTC. The chain uses TRBV20-1 and TRBJ2-7; TRBD2 agrees at 9 bases. CDR1 is DFQATT and CDR2 is SNEGSKA in the germline V gene (reference sequence). Germline trimming cut 4 bases from V and 5 bases from J; bases unmatched to any gene: 18. The CDR3 consists of 17 residues.

This clonotype came up a few times. The V gene is TRBV5-6, the J gene TRBJ2-5; 10 positions match TRBD2. Matching the DNA end better, TRBJ2-7 makes the J call doubtful. CDR1 SGHDT and CDR2 YYEEEE come from the germline V gene. The CDR3 runs to 15 residues. The CDR3 sequence is CASSVNPSGSIEQYF. CDR3 nucleotides: TGTGCCAGCAGCGTGAACCCTAGCGGGAGCATCGAGCAGTACTTC.

V usage is TRBV11-2 and J usage is TRBJ2-3; no clear D gene. The CDR3 has 14 amino acids. The V and J ends lost 3 bases and 6 bases respectively, with 13 bases between them. The germline gives CDR1 SGHAT, CDR2 FQNNGV. As DNA, the CDR3 is TGTGCCAGCAGCTTCGAGACCCCTGGGGATACGCAGTATTTT. This translates into CASSFETPGDTQYF.

CDR3 bases: TGTGCCAGCAGCCGGGGGCGAGGACAGTCAACTAATGAAAAACTGTTTTTT. It yields the protein CASSRGRGQSTNEKLFF. This chain connects TRBV14 to TRBJ1-4; the D gene is possibly TRBD1 (6 bases). Germline V gene lookup returns CDR1 SGHDN and CDR2 FVKESK. Deletions cut 4 bases from V and 0 bases from J, with 15 bases between. This CDR3 is built from 17 residues.

This clonotype was seen more than once but under ten times. This sequence joins TRBV2 and TRBJ2-3; D might be TRBD2 (5 bases). CDR3 length: 15 residues. V lost 6 bases and J lost 0, with 13 bases in between. The germline V gene has CDR1 SNHLY and CDR2 FYNNEI. The CDR3 nucleotides read TGTGCCAGCAGGGGCAGCGGAGCTAGCACAGATACGCAGTATTTT. Encoded protein: CASRGSGASTDTQYF.

This clonotype appeared a few times. The genes are TRBV5-1 and TRBJ2-5; the D gene could be TRBD1 or TRBD2 (5 bases each). Germline lookup yields CDR1 SGHRS and CDR2 YFSETQ. The CDR3 covers 16 residues. Deletions cut 1 base from V and 4 bases from J, with 17 bases between. The CDR3 region has the DNA TGCGCCAGCAGCTTGACCCCCTCAGGGAGCCGAGAGACCCAGTACTTC. Its translation: CASSLTPSGSRETQYF.

The chain has TRBV28 and TRBJ2-7; 11 bases line up with TRBD1. From germline, CDR1 is MDHEN and CDR2 SYDVKM. The CDR3 is 15 amino acids. J was trimmed by 4 bases and V by 5 bases; bases with no gene match: 7. The CDR3 spells CASSTRTGGTYEQYF. In DNA form, the CDR3 reads TGTGCCAGCAGTACTCGGACAGGGGGCACATACGAGCAGTACTTC.

The chain employs TRBV20-1 and TRBJ1-1; weak D call: TRBD1 (5 bases). The CDR3 has 13 amino acids. Germline CDR1 reads DFQATT; CDR2 reads SNEGSKA (reference sequence). The V and J ends lost 6 bases and 3 bases respectively, with 14 bases between them. The CDR3 nucleotides are TGCAGTGCCCTTTTGGGGGGGGACACTGAAGCTTTCTTT. Translating gives CSALLGGDTEAFF.

This chain links TRBV12-3 or TRBV12-4 with TRBJ2-5, with a weak D call TRBD2 (6 bases). V shed 5 bases and J shed 3 bases, with 13 bases lying between them. The CDR3 runs to 14 residues. CDR3 DNA sequence: TGTGCCAGCAGTACAGCGCGGGGAAAAGAGACCCAGTACTTC. This codes for CASSTARGKETQYF.